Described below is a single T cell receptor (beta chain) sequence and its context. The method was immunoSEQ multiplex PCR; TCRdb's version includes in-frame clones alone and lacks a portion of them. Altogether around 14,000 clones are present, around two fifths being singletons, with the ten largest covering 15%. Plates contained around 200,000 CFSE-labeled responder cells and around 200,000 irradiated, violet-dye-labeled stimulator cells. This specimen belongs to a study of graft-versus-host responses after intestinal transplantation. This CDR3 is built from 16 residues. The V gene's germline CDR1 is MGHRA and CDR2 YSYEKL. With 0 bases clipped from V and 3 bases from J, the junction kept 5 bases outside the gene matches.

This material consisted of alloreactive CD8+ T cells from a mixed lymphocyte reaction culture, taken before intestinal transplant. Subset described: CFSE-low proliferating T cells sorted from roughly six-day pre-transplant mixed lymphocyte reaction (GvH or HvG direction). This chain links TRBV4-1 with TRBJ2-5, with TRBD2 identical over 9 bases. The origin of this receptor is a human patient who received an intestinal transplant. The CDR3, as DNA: TGCGCCAGCAGCCAAGATAAGACTAGCGGTGAAGAGACCCAGTACTTC. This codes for CASSQDKTSGEETQYF.